Sequencing of this T cell receptor beta chain was carried out in a study of T cells in Graves' hyperthyroidism and ophthalmopathy. Study-wide findings and caveats: The model foresaw ophthalmopathy a median around 6.4 months prior to onset. In blood, most of the thyroid clonotypes expanded above 0.001 were also present.

Patients with uncontrolled infections, other autoimmune diseases, pregnancy or lactation were excluded. The sample of blood was obtained at first hyperthyroidism diagnosis (before any ophthalmopathy symptoms). This clonotype was counted ten times or more. Its cognate antigen is unknown. In germline, CDR1 is MNHNS, CDR2 SASEGT. With 6 bases removed from V and 6 bases from J, the gap between germline ends came to 19 bases. The CDR3 has 15 residues. The TCR beta CDR3 regions underwent amplification using RNA transcripts as the source. When the TCR CDR3 underwent first-round RT-PCR, the HTBI primer set was used. TCRdb itself ran the multiplex PCR reads through MiXCR, one entry per CDR3 protein. The table has 300,000 to 450,000 distinct CDR3 sequences, roughly 14% seen once.

The TCR comes from a woman aged 18-29 years with Graves' hyperthyroidism that later progressed to Graves' ophthalmopathy. Material: blood. V and J are TRBV6-1 and TRBJ2-3; no clear D gene. The DNA for the CDR3 is TGTGCCAGCAGCCACCGCGCTTACCCTGTGGATACGCAGTATTTT. Its protein product is CASSHRAYPVDTQYF.